The clone carrying this T cell receptor beta chain was seen only a few times. Its antigen is unidentified. This entry is derived from a study of T cells in Graves' hyperthyroidism and ophthalmopathy. This CDR3 is built from 16 residues. Germline V CDR1 and CDR2: LGHNA, YNFKEQ. Trimming stripped 0 bases from V and 4 bases from J, with 12 bases between. Study results and caveats: Most thyroid clonotypes with frequency above 0.001 were detected in blood.

Among ophthalmopathy patients, the Clinical Activity Score reached at least 3, the NOSPECS grade reached at least 4, and duration remained under 3 months. Patients with uncontrolled infections, other autoimmune diseases, pregnancy or lactation were excluded. TCR beta CDR3 regions were amplified from RNA transcripts. HTBI primers drove first-round RT-PCR of the TCR CDR3. TCRdb reprocessed the multiplex PCR reads with MiXCR, giving one entry per CDR3 protein. The sample consists of about half a million distinct CDR3 sequences, 15% to 20% of them appearing once. Source material: blood. This TCR was recovered from a man in his forties with Graves' ophthalmopathy. This sequence joins TRBV4-2 and TRBJ2-2, with a possible D match to TRBD2 (5 bases). CDR3 sequence reads: CASSQDAGSGTGELFF. The CDR3, as DNA: TGTGCCAGCAGCCAAGACGCGGGTTCGGGCACCGGGGAGCTGTTTTTT.